This TCR beta chain was retrieved from a study of blood T cell repertoires in COVID-19. Turning to the study itself: Donors in the United States, Italy and Spain gave samples during acute or convalescent COVID-19. PBMCs, B-cell-depleted T cells, or T cells provided the cDNA or gDNA that made up the material.

Per the original data handling: From reference gene primer amplification, estimates of nucleated cell counts were derived. Sequenced by immunoSEQ multiplex PCR; TCRdb stores in-frame clones only, minus some. Clonal size and the V and J genes are those of that table, whereas D and trimming came from the DNA. The data contain more than 95,000 clones, 79% of them singletons. Deletions cut 4 bases from V and 0 bases from J, with 10 bases between. Germline loops: CDR1 SQVTM, CDR2 ANQGSEA. CDR3 length: 14 amino acids. The receptor's source is a man aged 40-49 years with active or convalescent COVID-19. This chain connects TRBV29-1 to TRBJ2-1; no firm D call. Sample: peripheral blood. CDR3 protein: CSVAWQVSYNEQFF. For the CDR3, the DNA is TGCAGCGTTGCATGGCAGGTCTCCTACAATGAGCAGTTCTTC.